This T cell receptor (beta chain) was identified during a study of Graves' ophthalmopathy and Graves' hyperthyroidism. Study background: Blood was drawn at initial diagnosis, before any treatment.

The authors amplified TCR beta CDR3 regions, and they did so from RNA transcripts for repertoire sequencing. First-round RT-PCR employed HTBI primers, with a second-round multiplex PCR after it. TCRdb fed the multiplex PCR reads into MiXCR, producing one record per CDR3 protein. The repertoire holds 200,000 to 300,000 distinct CDR3 sequences, with around 42% as singletons. Ophthalmopathy donors' eye disease showed moderate-to-severe activity, CAS of at least 3, NOSPECS of at least 4 and duration under 3 months. The CDR3 length is 15 residues. V lost 6 bases to trimming and J lost 6 bases; unmatched junction nucleotides: 10.

The chain has TRBV12-3 or TRBV12-4 and TRBJ1-2; 10 nucleotides agree with TRBD1. This sequence originates from an adult man with Graves' ophthalmopathy. Specimen: peripheral blood. The DNA of the CDR3 is TGTGCCAGCAGCCACGGACAGGGGGTTTATAATGGCTACACCTTC. Translating gives CASSHGQGVYNGYTF.